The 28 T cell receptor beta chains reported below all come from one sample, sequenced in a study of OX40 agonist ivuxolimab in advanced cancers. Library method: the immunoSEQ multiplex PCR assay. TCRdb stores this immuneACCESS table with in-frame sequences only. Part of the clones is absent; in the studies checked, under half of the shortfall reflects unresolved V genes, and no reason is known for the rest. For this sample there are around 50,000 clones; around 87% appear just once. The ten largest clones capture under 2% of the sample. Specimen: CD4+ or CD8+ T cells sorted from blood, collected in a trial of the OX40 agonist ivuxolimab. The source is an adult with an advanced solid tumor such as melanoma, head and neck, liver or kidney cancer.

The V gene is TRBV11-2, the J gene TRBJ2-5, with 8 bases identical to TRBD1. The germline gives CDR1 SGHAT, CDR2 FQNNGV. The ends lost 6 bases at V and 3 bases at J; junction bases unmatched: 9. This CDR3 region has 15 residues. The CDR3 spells CASREYRGAKETQYF. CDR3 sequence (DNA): TGTGCCAGCAGGGAATACAGGGGGGCGAAAGAGACCCAGTACTTC.

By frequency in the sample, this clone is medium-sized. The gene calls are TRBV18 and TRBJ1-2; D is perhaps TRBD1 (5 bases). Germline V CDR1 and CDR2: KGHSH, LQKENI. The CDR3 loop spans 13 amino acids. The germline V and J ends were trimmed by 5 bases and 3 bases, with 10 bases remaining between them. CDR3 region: CASSSRGDYGYTF. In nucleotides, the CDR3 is TGTGCCAGCTCAAGTCGGGGCGACTATGGCTACACCTTC.

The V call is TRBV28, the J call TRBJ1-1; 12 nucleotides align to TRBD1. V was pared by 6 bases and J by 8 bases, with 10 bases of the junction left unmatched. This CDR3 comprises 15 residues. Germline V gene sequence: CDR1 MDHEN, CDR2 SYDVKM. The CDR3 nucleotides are TGTGCCAGCAGCTCTACCGGGACAGGGGGCTCGGAAGCTTTCTTT. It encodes CASSSTGTGGSEAFF. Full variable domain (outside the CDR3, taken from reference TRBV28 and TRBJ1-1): DVKVTQSSRYLVKRTGEKVFLECVQDMDHENMFWYRQDPGLGLRLIYFSYDVKMKEKGDIPEGYSVSREKKERFSLILESASTNQTSMYLCASSSTGTGGSEAFFGQGTRLTVV.

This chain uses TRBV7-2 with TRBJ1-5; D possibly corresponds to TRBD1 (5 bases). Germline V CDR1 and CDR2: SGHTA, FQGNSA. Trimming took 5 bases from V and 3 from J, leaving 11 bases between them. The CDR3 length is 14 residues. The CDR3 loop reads CASSPGGPNQPQHF. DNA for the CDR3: TGTGCCAGCAGCCCCGGGGGACCCAATCAGCCCCAGCATTTT.

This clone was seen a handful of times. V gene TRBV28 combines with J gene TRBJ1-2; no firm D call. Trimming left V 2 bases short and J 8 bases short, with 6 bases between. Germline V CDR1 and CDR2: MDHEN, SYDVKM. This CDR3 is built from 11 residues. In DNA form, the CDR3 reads TGTGCCAGCAGTTTACAGCTAGGCTACACCTTC. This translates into CASSLQLGYTF.

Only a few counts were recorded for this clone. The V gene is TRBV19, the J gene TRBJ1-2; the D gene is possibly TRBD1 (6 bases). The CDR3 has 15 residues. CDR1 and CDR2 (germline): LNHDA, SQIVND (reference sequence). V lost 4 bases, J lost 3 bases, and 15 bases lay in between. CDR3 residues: CASSRGAGGHYGYTF. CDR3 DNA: TGTGCCAGTAGTAGGGGGGCGGGGGGCCACTATGGCTACACCTTC.

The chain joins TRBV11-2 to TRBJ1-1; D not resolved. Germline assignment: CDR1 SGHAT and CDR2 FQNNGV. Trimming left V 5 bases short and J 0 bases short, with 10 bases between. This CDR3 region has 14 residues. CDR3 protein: CASSPPLMNTEAFF. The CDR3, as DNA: TGTGCCAGCAGCCCCCCCCTGATGAACACTGAAGCTTTCTTT.

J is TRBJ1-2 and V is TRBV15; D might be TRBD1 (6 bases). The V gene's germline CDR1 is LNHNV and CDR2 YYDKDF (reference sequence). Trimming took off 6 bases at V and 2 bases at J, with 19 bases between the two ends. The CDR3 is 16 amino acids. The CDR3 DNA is TGTGCCACCAGTAGGCCCGAACAGGGAATCAACTATGGCTACACCTTC. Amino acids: CATSRPEQGINYGYTF.

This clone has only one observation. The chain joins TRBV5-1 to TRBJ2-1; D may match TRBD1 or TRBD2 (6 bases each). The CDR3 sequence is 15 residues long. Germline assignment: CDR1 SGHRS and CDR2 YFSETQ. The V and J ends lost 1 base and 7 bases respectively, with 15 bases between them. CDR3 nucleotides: TGCGCCAGCAGCTTGACTAGGGGGGCCATAAATGAGCAGTTCTTC. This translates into CASSLTRGAINEQFF.

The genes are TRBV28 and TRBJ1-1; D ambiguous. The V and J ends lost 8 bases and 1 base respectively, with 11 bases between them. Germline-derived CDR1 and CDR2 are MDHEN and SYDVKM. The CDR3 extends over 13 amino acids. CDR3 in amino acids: CASDSGGNTEAFF. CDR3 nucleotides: TGTGCCAGCGATTCAGGTGGGAACACTGAAGCTTTCTTT.

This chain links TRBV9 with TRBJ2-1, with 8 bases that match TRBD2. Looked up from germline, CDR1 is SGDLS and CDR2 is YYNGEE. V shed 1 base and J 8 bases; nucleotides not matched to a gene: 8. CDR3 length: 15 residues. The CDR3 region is CASSVQPRGGYEQFF. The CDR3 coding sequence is TGTGCCAGCAGCGTACAGCCCCGGGGGGGATATGAGCAGTTCTTC.

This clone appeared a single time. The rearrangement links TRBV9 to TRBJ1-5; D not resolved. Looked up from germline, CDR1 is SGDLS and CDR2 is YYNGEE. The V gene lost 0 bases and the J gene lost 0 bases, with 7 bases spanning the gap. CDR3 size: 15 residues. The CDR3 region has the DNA TGTGCCAGCAGCGTAGCGGGTAATAGCAATCAGCCCCAGCATTTT. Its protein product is CASSVAGNSNQPQHF. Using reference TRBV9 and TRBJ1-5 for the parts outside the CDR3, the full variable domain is DSGVTQTPKHLITATGQRVTLRCSPRSGDLSVYWYQQSLDQGLQFLIQYYNGEERAKGNILERFSAQQFPDLHSELNLSSLELGDSALYFCASSVAGNSNQPQHFGDGTRLSIL.

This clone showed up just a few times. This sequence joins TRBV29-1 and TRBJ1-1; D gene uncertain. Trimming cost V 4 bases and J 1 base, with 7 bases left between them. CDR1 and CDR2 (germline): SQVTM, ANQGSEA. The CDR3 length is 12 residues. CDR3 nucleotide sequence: TGCAGCGTTGCCTATCAGAACACTGAAGCTTTCTTT. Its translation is CSVAYQNTEAFF.

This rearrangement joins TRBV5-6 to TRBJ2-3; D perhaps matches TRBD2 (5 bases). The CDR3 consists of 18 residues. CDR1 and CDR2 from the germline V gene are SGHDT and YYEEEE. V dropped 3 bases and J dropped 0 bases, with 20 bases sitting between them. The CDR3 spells CASSSDSVTGRSTDTQYF. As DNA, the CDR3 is TGTGCCAGCAGCTCGGATTCGGTGACGGGGAGAAGCACAGATACGCAGTATTTT. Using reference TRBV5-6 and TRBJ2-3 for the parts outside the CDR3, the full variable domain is DAGVTQSPTHLIKTRGQQVTLRCSPKSGHDTVSWYQQALGQGPQFIFQYYEEEERQRGNFPDRFSGHQFPNYSSELNVNALLLGDSALYLCASSSDSVTGRSTDTQYFGPGTRLTVL.

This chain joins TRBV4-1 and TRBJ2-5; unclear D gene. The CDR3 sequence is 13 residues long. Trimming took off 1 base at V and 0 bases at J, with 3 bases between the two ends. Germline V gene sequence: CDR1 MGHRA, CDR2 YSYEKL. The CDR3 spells CASSQGNQETQYF. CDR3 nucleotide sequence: TGCGCCAGCAGCCAAGGCAACCAAGAGACCCAGTACTTC.

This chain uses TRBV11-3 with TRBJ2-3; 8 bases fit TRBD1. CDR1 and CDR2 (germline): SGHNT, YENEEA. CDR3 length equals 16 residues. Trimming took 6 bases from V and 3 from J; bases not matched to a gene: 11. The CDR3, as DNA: TGTGCCAGCAGTTTGACAGGGGTTTCTGGGACAGATACGCAGTATTTT. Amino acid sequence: CASSLTGVSGTDTQYF.

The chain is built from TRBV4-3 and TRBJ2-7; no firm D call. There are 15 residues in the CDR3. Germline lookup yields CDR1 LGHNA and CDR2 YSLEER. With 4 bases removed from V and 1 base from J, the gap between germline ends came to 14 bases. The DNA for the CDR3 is TGCGCCAGCAGCCCAGCCCTAGGCGGATCCTACGAGCAGTACTTC. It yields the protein CASSPALGGSYEQYF.

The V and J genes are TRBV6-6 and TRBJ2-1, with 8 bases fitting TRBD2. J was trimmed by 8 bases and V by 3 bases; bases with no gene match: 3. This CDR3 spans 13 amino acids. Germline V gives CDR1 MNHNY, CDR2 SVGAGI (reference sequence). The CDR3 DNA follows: TGTGCCAGCAGTTATCGGGGGGGCGATGAGCAGTTCTTC. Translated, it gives CASSYRGGDEQFF.

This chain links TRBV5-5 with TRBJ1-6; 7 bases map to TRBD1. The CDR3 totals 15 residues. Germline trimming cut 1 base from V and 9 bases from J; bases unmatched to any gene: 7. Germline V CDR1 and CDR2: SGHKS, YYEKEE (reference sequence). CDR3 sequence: CASSLYPGGTSPLHF. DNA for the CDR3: TGTGCCAGCAGCTTGTATCCAGGGGGAACTTCACCCCTCCACTTT.

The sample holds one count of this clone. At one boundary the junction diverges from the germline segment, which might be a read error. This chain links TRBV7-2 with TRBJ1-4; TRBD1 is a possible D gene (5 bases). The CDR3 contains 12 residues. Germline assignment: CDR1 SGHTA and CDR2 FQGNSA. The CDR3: CASSLAGRVTEF. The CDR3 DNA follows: TGTGCCAGCAGCTTAGCAGGCAGGGTGACAGAATTT.

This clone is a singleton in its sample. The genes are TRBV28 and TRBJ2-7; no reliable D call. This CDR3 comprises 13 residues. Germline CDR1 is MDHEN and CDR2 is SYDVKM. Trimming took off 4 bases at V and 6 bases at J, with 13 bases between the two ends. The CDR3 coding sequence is TGTGCCAGCAGTTCGGGCCCCCTCGGCGAGCAGTACTTC. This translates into CASSSGPLGEQYF.

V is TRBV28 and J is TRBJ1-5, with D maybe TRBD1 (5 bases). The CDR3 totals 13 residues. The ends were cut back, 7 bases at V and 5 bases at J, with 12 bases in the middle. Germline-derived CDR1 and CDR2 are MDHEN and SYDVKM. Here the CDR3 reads CASTGQGYQPQHF. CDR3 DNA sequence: TGTGCCAGCACCGGGCAGGGATATCAGCCCCAGCATTTT.

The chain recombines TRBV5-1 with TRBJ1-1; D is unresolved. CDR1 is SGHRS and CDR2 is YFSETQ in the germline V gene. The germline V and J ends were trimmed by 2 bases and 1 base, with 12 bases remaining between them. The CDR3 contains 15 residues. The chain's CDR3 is CASSFDGRKNTEAFF. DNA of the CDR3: TGCGCCAGCAGCTTTGACGGGCGTAAGAACACTGAAGCTTTCTTT.

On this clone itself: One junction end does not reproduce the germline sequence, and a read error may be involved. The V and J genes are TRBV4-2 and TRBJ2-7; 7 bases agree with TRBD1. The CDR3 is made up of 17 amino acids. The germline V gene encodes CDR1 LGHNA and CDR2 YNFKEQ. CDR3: CASNQDSPQGRGYEQYF. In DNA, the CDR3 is TGTGCCAGCAACCAAGATAGCCCACAGGGGCGAGGGTACGAGCAGTACTTC.

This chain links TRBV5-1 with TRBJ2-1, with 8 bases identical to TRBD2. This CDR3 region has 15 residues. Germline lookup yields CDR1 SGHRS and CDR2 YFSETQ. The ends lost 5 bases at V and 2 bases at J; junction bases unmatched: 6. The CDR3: CASSTAGDPYNEQFF. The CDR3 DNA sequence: TGCGCCAGCAGTACAGCGGGAGACCCCTACAATGAGCAGTTCTTC.

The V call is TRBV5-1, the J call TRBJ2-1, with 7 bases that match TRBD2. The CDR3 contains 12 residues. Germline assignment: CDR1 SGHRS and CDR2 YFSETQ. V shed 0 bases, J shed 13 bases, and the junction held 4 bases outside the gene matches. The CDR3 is CASSLEGTTQFF. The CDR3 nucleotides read TGCGCCAGCAGCTTGGAAGGGACTACACAGTTCTTC. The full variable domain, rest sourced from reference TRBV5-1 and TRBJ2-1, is KAGVTQTPRYLIKTRGQQVTLSCSPISGHRSVSWYQQTPGQGLQFLFEYFSETQRNKGNFPGRFSGRQFSNSRSEMNVSTLELGDSALYLCASSLEGTTQFFGPGTRLTVL.

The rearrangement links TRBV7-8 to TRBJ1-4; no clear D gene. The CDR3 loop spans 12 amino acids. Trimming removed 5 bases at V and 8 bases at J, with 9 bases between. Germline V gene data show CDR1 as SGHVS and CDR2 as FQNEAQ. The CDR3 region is CASSLRSEKLFF. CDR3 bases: TGTGCCAGCAGCCTACGTAGCGAAAAACTGTTTTTT.

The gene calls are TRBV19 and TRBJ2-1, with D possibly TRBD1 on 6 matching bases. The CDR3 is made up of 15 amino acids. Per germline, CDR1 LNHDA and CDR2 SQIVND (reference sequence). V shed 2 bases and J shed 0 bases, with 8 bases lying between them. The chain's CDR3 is CASSIQGSSYNEQFF. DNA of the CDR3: TGTGCCAGTAGTATACAGGGGAGCTCCTACAATGAGCAGTTCTTC.